The next 30 T cell receptor beta chains were all read from a single sample in a study of T cells in Graves' hyperthyroidism and ophthalmopathy. There were TCR beta CDR3 regions amplified from RNA transcripts. The HTBI primer set drove a first-round RT-PCR of the TCR CDR3. TCRdb fed the multiplex PCR reads into MiXCR, producing one record per CDR3 protein. The data show some 360,000 distinct CDR3 sequences, 14% seen once. The material sequenced was blood. These receptor sequences come from a woman in her sixties with Graves' hyperthyroidism.

This clonotype was seen many times. The chain combines TRBV12-3 or TRBV12-4 with TRBJ1-2; TRBD1 might be the D (6 bases). This CDR3 comprises 14 residues. The V end lost 6 bases, the J end lost 4 bases, and 15 bases lay between the germline ends. CDR3 region: CASSRGQFLYGYTF. The CDR3, as DNA: TGTGCCAGCAGCCGAGGACAGTTCCTCTATGGCTACACCTTC.

V gene TRBV19 combines with J gene TRBJ1-5; 7 nucleotides align to TRBD1. CDR1 is LNHDA, CDR2 SQIVND, per germline (reference sequence). With V trimmed by 6 bases and J by 0 bases, 8 bases remained unmatched. The CDR3 is made up of 16 amino acids. CDR3 bases: TGTGCCAGTAGCCTGGGACAGCCATATAGCAATCAGCCCCAGCATTTT. Its translation: CASSLGQPYSNQPQHF.

This clonotype was seen many times. The V call is TRBV24-1, the J call TRBJ2-7, with TRBD1 matching 10 bases. Germline CDR1 reads KGHDR; CDR2 reads SFDVKD. The J segment lost 7 bases and the V segment lost 4 bases, leaving 3 bases of the junction unmatched. CDR3 length: 13 residues. The CDR3 sequence is CATSERTGGEQYF. CDR3 nucleotide sequence: TGTGCCACCAGTGAACGGACAGGGGGGGAGCAGTACTTC.

This sequence joins TRBV3-1 and TRBJ2-3, with TRBD2 matching over 7 bases. Looked up from germline, CDR1 is LGHDT and CDR2 is YNNKEL (reference sequence). This CDR3 has 17 residues. J lost 1 base, V lost 4 bases, and 11 bases had no gene match. In DNA form, the CDR3 reads TGTGCCAGCAGCCCAACACTCGGGACTACTGGCACAGATACGCAGTATTTT. Its protein product is CASSPTLGTTGTDTQYF.

This clonotype was observed a handful of times. The chain recombines TRBV18 with TRBJ2-3, with D perhaps TRBD1 (6 bases). Deletions cut 0 bases from V and 3 bases from J, with 13 bases between. Germline CDR1 reads KGHSH; CDR2 reads LQKENI. This CDR3 is built from 16 residues. Written as DNA, the CDR3 is TGTGCCAGCTCACCACCGGGGGCCAGAATAACAGATACGCAGTATTTT. This sequence encodes CASSPPGARITDTQYF.

This clonotype was counted ten times or more. The chain is built from TRBV4-2 and TRBJ1-1; no clear D. The germline gives CDR1 LGHNA, CDR2 YNFKEQ. Trimming took off 0 bases at V and 8 bases at J, with 13 bases between the two ends. This CDR3 is 14 amino acids long. CDR3 sequence reads: CASSQESIQPEAFF. CDR3 nucleotides: TGTGCCAGCAGCCAAGAAAGCATCCAGCCCGAAGCTTTCTTT.

This clonotype was detected ten times or more. The chain has TRBV20-1 and TRBJ2-5; the D gene is possibly TRBD1 (6 bases). This CDR3 is 14 amino acids long. Between the trimmed V and J ends, which lost 0 bases and 5 bases, there was a span of 13 bases. Germline-derived CDR1 and CDR2 are DFQATT and SNEGSKA (reference sequence). In DNA, the CDR3 is TGCAGTGCTAGAGATATCAGGGGTTCTGAGACCCAGTACTTC. It encodes CSARDIRGSETQYF.

This clonotype was counted many times. The chain combines TRBV5-6 with TRBJ1-2; D gene unclear. V gave up 2 bases and J gave up 2 bases, with 7 bases separating them. The germline gives CDR1 SGHDT, CDR2 YYEEEE. CDR3 length: 13 residues. CDR3 bases: TGTGCCAGCAGCTTTGGGATAAACTATGGCTACACCTTC. Its translation: CASSFGINYGYTF. Using reference TRBV5-6 and TRBJ1-2 for the parts outside the CDR3, the full variable domain is DAGVTQSPTHLIKTRGQQVTLRCSPKSGHDTVSWYQQALGQGPQFIFQYYEEEERQRGNFPDRFSGHQFPNYSSELNVNALLLGDSALYLCASSFGINYGYTFGSGTRLTVV.

In its sample, this clonotype was seen many times. The genes are TRBV12-3 or TRBV12-4 and TRBJ2-1, with TRBD2 matching 11 bases. The junction had 4 bases not matched to a gene; V was cut back by 6 bases and J by 3 bases. This CDR3 region has 15 residues. CDR3 DNA: TGTGCCAGCAGGCTAGCGGGAGGAATCTACAATGAGCAGTTCTTC. This sequence encodes CASRLAGGIYNEQFF.

This clonotype was seen only a few times. The rearrangement uses TRBV19 and TRBJ2-5; possible D gene TRBD2, 5 bases. Germline-derived CDR1 and CDR2 are LNHDA and SQIVND (reference sequence). CDR3 size: 16 residues. Trimming shortened V by 6 bases and J by 7 bases, and 24 bases separated the two germline ends. The CDR3 reads CASRSNPGGASVTQYF. The CDR3, as DNA: TGTGCCAGTAGATCCAACCCCGGAGGCGCATCGGTGACCCAGTACTTC.

This chain connects TRBV20-1 to TRBJ2-3, with TRBD2 matching over 10 bases. CDR3 length equals 14 residues. Germline V gene sequence: CDR1 DFQATT, CDR2 SNEGSKA (reference sequence). J lost 5 bases, V lost 6 bases, and 8 bases had no gene match. In DNA, the CDR3 is TGCAGTGCAGTGGGTAGCGGGAGGTTAGATACGCAGTATTTT. Its protein is CSAVGSGRLDTQYF.

A few counts support this clonotype. The V call is TRBV2, the J call TRBJ2-3, with 7 bases matching TRBD2. Germline CDR1 SNHLY, CDR2 FYNNEI. This CDR3 comprises 16 residues. After removal of 4 bases from V and 2 bases from J, the junction contained 9 bases not matched to a gene. The CDR3 sequence: CASSARLAGITDTQYF. CDR3 DNA sequence: TGTGCCAGCAGTGCACGCTTAGCGGGTATCACAGATACGCAGTATTTT.

In this sample, this clonotype turned up a few times. The gene calls are TRBV7-9 and TRBJ2-5; D perhaps matches TRBD2 (5 bases). V was pared by 5 bases and J by 3 bases, with 16 bases between. The CDR3 totals 15 residues. Germline CDR1 reads SEHNR; CDR2 reads FQNEAQ (reference sequence). The CDR3 here is CASSPLGGGEETQYF. DNA for the CDR3: TGTGCCAGCAGCCCACTAGGTGGTGGTGAAGAGACCCAGTACTTC.

This clonotype has only a few counts. V gene TRBV7-2 combines with J gene TRBJ2-1; maybe TRBD2 (6 bases). The CDR3 has 14 residues. V was pared by 5 bases and J by 8 bases, with 16 bases between. Germline CDR1 SGHTA, CDR2 FQGNSA. CDR3 DNA: TGTGCCAGCAGCCCACTAGCAGGGTTCGATGAGCAGTTCTTC. Translated: CASSPLAGFDEQFF.

J is TRBJ2-6 and V is TRBV6-1; no reliable D call. The CDR3 spans 19 residues. Between the trimmed V and J ends, which lost 7 bases and 0 bases, there was a span of 22 bases. Germline loops: CDR1 MNHNS, CDR2 SASEGT. As DNA, the CDR3 is TGTGCCAGCATCGCCTCTACCCGGGTCTCTGGCTCTGGGGCCAACGTCCTGACTTTC. Amino acids: CASIASTRVSGSGANVLTF.

This clonotype was found many times. V usage is TRBV28 and J usage is TRBJ1-5; the D gene is possibly TRBD1 (5 bases). The germline CDR1 and CDR2 sequences are MDHEN and SYDVKM. V lost 5 bases and J lost 2, with 13 bases in between. The CDR3 contains 15 residues. This CDR3 is CASSTGHGRNQPQHF. The CDR3 DNA reads as TGTGCCAGCAGTACCGGACACGGTCGCAATCAGCCCCAGCATTTT.

The rearrangement links TRBV28 to TRBJ2-2; 8 nucleotides agree with TRBD2. The V and J ends lost 5 bases and 0 bases, in that order; junction bases with no gene match: 5. This CDR3 spans 16 amino acids. Germline-derived CDR1 and CDR2 are MDHEN and SYDVKM. This chain's CDR3 is CASSPQLAANTGELFF. CDR3 in DNA: TGTGCCAGCAGTCCGCAACTAGCGGCGAACACCGGGGAGCTGTTTTTT.

A remark on this clonotype: A much larger clone differs by one base, so this may be a read error. This chain connects TRBV29-1 to TRBJ2-3, with D possibly being TRBD1 (5 bases). CDR1 is SQVTM and CDR2 is ANQGSEA in the germline V gene. Trimming took 4 bases from V and 0 from J, leaving 5 bases between them. The CDR3 is 12 amino acids. CDR3 sequence (DNA): TGCAGCGTTGGACAGAGCACAGATACGCAGTATTTT. As protein: CSVGQSTDTQYF.

CDR3 nucleotide sequence: TGTGCCTGGAAACTCGCCAGACTCTATAATTCACCCCTCCACTTT. This sequence encodes CAWKLARLYNSPLHF. The chain carries TRBV30 and TRBJ1-6, with D uncertain. CDR3 length: 15 residues. Germline V gene sequence: CDR1 GTSNPN, CDR2 SVGIG (reference sequence). Trimming removed 4 bases at V and 3 bases at J, with 13 bases between.

This clonotype has at least ten counts. The V and J genes are TRBV11-3 and TRBJ2-7; D perhaps matches TRBD1 (5 bases). The germline gives CDR1 SGHNT, CDR2 YENEEA. Trimming pared 7 bases from V and 6 bases from J, leaving 22 bases between. The CDR3 sequence is 15 residues long. Here the CDR3 reads CASTDVGKGVAEQYF. CDR3 in DNA: TGTGCCAGCACCGACGTGGGCAAAGGGGTGGCCGAGCAGTACTTC.

This clonotype was seen more than once but under ten times. The chain links TRBV15 to TRBJ2-7; 12 bases are shared with TRBD2. Germline V lookup: CDR1 LNHNV, CDR2 YYDKDF (reference sequence). The CDR3 is 16 residues long. The trim removed 0 bases at V and 8 bases at J, leaving 8 bases unmatched. The chain's CDR3 is CATSRDRASGRAQQYF. The CDR3 DNA reads TGTGCCACCAGCAGAGATCGGGCTAGCGGGAGGGCCCAGCAGTACTTC.

This clonotype was recorded many times. J is TRBJ2-7 and V is TRBV28, with 9 bases identical to TRBD2. Losses at the gene ends were 3 bases for V and 5 bases for J; bases not matched to a gene: 11. The germline V gene encodes CDR1 MDHEN and CDR2 SYDVKM. CDR3 size: 16 residues. The CDR3 coding sequence is TGTGCCAGCAGTTTCTACCTCGGGACTAGCCAGGACGAGCAGTACTTC. It is translated as CASSFYLGTSQDEQYF.

The DNA for the CDR3 is TGTGCCAGCAGCTCGACAGGGGTAATCGGGGAGCTGTTTTTT. Residues: CASSSTGVIGELFF. The chain carries TRBV7-9 and TRBJ2-2, with TRBD1 matching over 8 bases. Germline V gene data show CDR1 as SEHNR and CDR2 as FQNEAQ (reference sequence). V dropped 4 bases and J dropped 7; count of bases not matched to a gene: 5. The CDR3 extends over 14 amino acids.

This clonotype was counted many times. Its ends do not fully match the called genes, so a read error is possible. The chain recombines TRBV9 with TRBJ2-2; D is perhaps TRBD1 (8 bases). The CDR3 totals 11 residues. Germline assignment: CDR1 SGDLS and CDR2 YYNGEE. In DNA, the CDR3 is TGTGCCAGCAGCGCGACAGGGGACTACGTTTTT. Translated, it gives CASSATGDYVF.

This chain uses TRBV28 with TRBJ2-3; 13 bases are shared with TRBD2. This CDR3 region has 18 residues. Germline V gene sequence: CDR1 MDHEN, CDR2 SYDVKM. The ends lost 3 bases at V and 5 bases at J; junction bases unmatched: 11. This CDR3 reads CASSFGLAGVVIIDTQYF. The CDR3 nucleotides read TGTGCCAGCAGTTTCGGACTAGCGGGAGTGGTGATCATAGATACGCAGTATTTT.

At least ten counts were recorded for this clonotype. The rearrangement joins TRBV24-1 to TRBJ1-1; D uncertain. CDR3 length: 13 amino acids. CDR1 is KGHDR, CDR2 SFDVKD, per germline. The V gene lost 4 bases and the J gene lost 2 bases, with 7 bases spanning the gap. The CDR3 region has the DNA TGTGCCACCAGTGAGGATGACAACACTGAAGCTTTCTTT. It encodes CATSEDDNTEAFF.

This clonotype has ten or more counts. The J gene is TRBJ2-7, the V gene TRBV19; 10 bases match TRBD1. Per germline, CDR1 LNHDA and CDR2 SQIVND (reference sequence). The V gene end was trimmed by 4 bases and the J gene end by 2 bases; junction bases not matched to a gene: 8. The CDR3 has 16 amino acids. The CDR3 DNA is TGTGCCAGTAGTAAAGACCGGGACAGGGGCGCCTACGAGCAGTACTTC. Translating gives CASSKDRDRGAYEQYF.

This clonotype turned up a few times. This chain uses TRBV11-3 with TRBJ2-1; TRBD2 matches 14 bases. In germline, CDR1 is SGHNT, CDR2 YENEEA. The J segment lost 3 bases and the V segment lost 1 base, leaving 5 bases of the junction unmatched. The CDR3 spans 18 residues. The CDR3 sequence: CASSLVGLAGGGYNEQFF. CDR3 DNA sequence: TGTGCCAGCAGCTTAGTCGGACTAGCGGGAGGAGGCTACAATGAGCAGTTCTTC.

This clonotype has a count of ten or more. J is TRBJ2-7 and V is TRBV5-4, with 13 bases fitting TRBD2. Germline V gene lookup returns CDR1 SGHNT and CDR2 YYREEE (reference sequence). The CDR3 sequence is 15 residues long. V shed 4 bases, J shed 3 bases, and the junction held 4 bases outside the gene matches. CDR3 sequence (DNA): TGTGCCAGCAGCCGTGGACTAGCGGGAGTCTACGAGCAGTACTTC. It yields the protein CASSRGLAGVYEQYF.

This clonotype has ten or more counts. This chain uses TRBV2 with TRBJ2-1, with 7 bases matching TRBD2. The J segment lost 15 bases and the V segment lost 3 bases, leaving 17 bases of the junction unmatched. CDR3 length: 15 amino acids. In germline, CDR1 is SNHLY, CDR2 FYNNEI. The CDR3 DNA reads as TGTGCCAGCAGTGATACGGCGGGAGCCTCCCCCTGGCCGTTCTTC. Protein sequence: CASSDTAGASPWPFF.